These 31 T cell receptor beta chains were sequenced from one sample in a study of blood T cell repertoires in COVID-19. Using immunoSEQ multiplex PCR, the repertoire was profiled, and TCRdb retains in-frame clones only, with some absent. Seen here are 200,000 to 250,000 clones, 70% to 85% observed once, and the top ten hold approximately 16%. Source material: PBMCs or T cells enriched from blood (not recorded which). Receptors were obtained from a middle-aged man who had recovered from COVID-19.

A single count supports this clone. The J gene is TRBJ1-1, the V gene TRBV2; 7 nucleotides agree with TRBD1. Germline CDR1 reads SNHLY; CDR2 reads FYNNEI. The CDR3 extends over 12 amino acids. J lost 11 bases, V lost 3 bases, and 6 bases had no gene match. CDR3 DNA: TGTGCCAGCAGTGAGGCGACAGGGTACGCTTTCTTT. This codes for CASSEATGYAFF.

V and J are TRBV19 and TRBJ2-2; 7 positions match TRBD1. Germline V gene data show CDR1 as LNHDA and CDR2 as SQIVND (reference sequence). V lost 10 bases and J lost 4; bases outside the gene matches: 6. The CDR3 covers 13 residues. CDR3 protein: CATWTGGTGELFF. The CDR3, as DNA: TGTGCCACATGGACAGGAGGCACCGGGGAGCTGTTTTTT.

The chain joins TRBV20-1 to TRBJ2-1; maybe TRBD1 (5 bases). Germline loops: CDR1 DFQATT, CDR2 SNEGSKA (reference sequence). V lost 5 bases to trimming and J lost 5 bases, with 7 bases between them. The CDR3 sequence is 11 residues long. CDR3 DNA: TGCAGTGCTCCCAGGGACAATGAGCAGTTCTTC. Translation gives CSAPRDNEQFF.

The rearrangement joins TRBV5-4 to TRBJ2-5; unclear D gene. The CDR3 runs to 13 residues. Germline assignment: CDR1 SGHNT and CDR2 YYREEE (reference sequence). The ends were cut back, 1 base at V and 2 bases at J, with 6 bases in the middle. CDR3 in amino acids: CASSLRLQETQYF. CDR3 sequence (DNA): TGTGCCAGCAGCTTGAGACTGCAAGAGACCCAGTACTTC. Filled out from reference TRBV5-4 and TRBJ2-5, the complete variable domain reads ETGVTQSPTHLIKTRGQQVTLRCSSQSGHNTVSWYQQALGQGPQFIFQYYREEENGRGNFPPRFSGLQFPNYSSELNVNALELDDSALYLCASSLRLQETQYFGPGTRLLVL.

This sequence joins TRBV11-2 and TRBJ1-4, with 9 bases aligning to TRBD1. In germline, CDR1 is SGHAT, CDR2 FQNNGV. Trimming removed 5 bases from V and 7 bases from J; junction bases left unmatched: 5. CDR3 size: 14 residues. Written as DNA, the CDR3 is TGTGCCAGCAGCCTGGGACAGGGAGGTGAAAAACTGTTTTTT. This sequence encodes CASSLGQGGEKLFF.

The chain combines TRBV7-9 with TRBJ2-2, with D possibly TRBD1 on 6 matching bases. V gave up 6 bases and J gave up 5 bases, with 13 bases separating them. The CDR3 sequence is 14 residues long. Germline V gene lookup returns CDR1 SEHNR and CDR2 FQNEAQ (reference sequence). The CDR3 sequence: CASRAMTGTGELFF. CDR3 DNA sequence: TGTGCCAGCAGGGCGATGACAGGAACCGGGGAGCTGTTTTTT. The full variable domain, in which reference TRBV7-9 and TRBJ2-2 provide the parts outside the CDR3, is DTGVSQNPRHKITKRGQNVTFRCDPISEHNRLYWYRQTLGQGPEFLTYFQNEAQLEKSRLLSDRFSAERPKGSFSTLEIQRTEQGDSAMYLCASRAMTGTGELFFGEGSRLTVL.

This sequence joins TRBV5-1 and TRBJ2-1; 9 bases match TRBD1. V shed 4 bases, J shed 8 bases, and the junction held 10 bases outside the gene matches. CDR3 size: 15 residues. Germline CDR1 SGHRS, CDR2 YFSETQ. The CDR3 loop reads CASSPGQGSTYEQFF. The CDR3 DNA follows: TGCGCCAGCAGCCCCGGACAGGGGTCTACCTATGAGCAGTTCTTC.

V is TRBV7-2 and J is TRBJ1-1, with a possible D match to TRBD1 (6 bases). The germline V and J ends were trimmed by 5 bases and 4 bases, with 14 bases remaining between them. The V gene's germline CDR1 is SGHTA and CDR2 FQGNSA. The CDR3 contains 14 residues. The CDR3 protein is CASSSGRGRTEAFF. The DNA for the CDR3 is TGTGCCAGCAGCAGCGGCAGGGGACGCACTGAAGCTTTCTTT.

This clone appeared a single time. The J gene is TRBJ1-1, the V gene TRBV5-1, with TRBD1 matching over 10 bases. The CDR3 covers 15 residues. The germline V gene has CDR1 SGHRS and CDR2 YFSETQ. With V trimmed by 4 bases and J by 3 bases, 6 bases remained unmatched. CDR3 residues: CASSPSGQGHTEAFF. CDR3 nucleotide sequence: TGCGCCAGCAGCCCTTCGGGACAGGGGCACACTGAAGCTTTCTTT. The variable domain in full, with the rest retrieved from reference TRBV5-1 and TRBJ1-1, is KAGVTQTPRYLIKTRGQQVTLSCSPISGHRSVSWYQQTPGQGLQFLFEYFSETQRNKGNFPGRFSGRQFSNSRSEMNVSTLELGDSALYLCASSPSGQGHTEAFFGQGTRLTVV.

The chain couples TRBV9 to TRBJ2-5; tentative D call: TRBD2 (5 bases). The CDR3 covers 15 residues. Germline V lookup: CDR1 SGDLS, CDR2 YYNGEE. Trimming took 0 bases from V and 3 from J, leaving 12 bases between them. In DNA, the CDR3 is TGTGCCAGCAGCGTAGGTCGGGGTAATGAAGAGACCCAGTACTTC. Its translation: CASSVGRGNEETQYF.

V usage is TRBV11-1 and J usage is TRBJ2-3, with TRBD1 as a possible D gene (6 bases). The CDR3 loop spans 16 amino acids. CDR1 and CDR2 (germline): SGHAT, FQDESV (reference sequence). Between the trimmed V and J ends, which lost 5 bases and 3 bases, there was a span of 18 bases. The CDR3 nucleotides are TGTGCCAGCAGCCCGTCCCAGGGGAGTGTAACAGATACGCAGTATTTT. As protein: CASSPSQGSVTDTQYF.

This clone was picked up one time. J is TRBJ1-3 and V is TRBV11-1; 8 nucleotides agree with TRBD1. J lost 8 bases, V lost 3 bases, and 9 bases had no gene match. The germline CDR1 and CDR2 sequences are SGHAT and FQDESV (reference sequence). This CDR3 region has 15 residues. CDR3 in DNA: TGTGCCAGCAGCTTTCGACAGGGGTTCTGGGACACCATATATTTT. Its translation is CASSFRQGFWDTIYF.

V usage is TRBV14 and J usage is TRBJ1-2, with D hard to call. Germline V gives CDR1 SGHDN, CDR2 FVKESK. The V end lost 1 base, the J end lost 2 bases, and 8 bases lay between the germline ends. The CDR3 totals 14 residues. CDR3 sequence: CASSQGPGNYGYTF. CDR3 nucleotides: TGTGCCAGCAGCCAAGGTCCGGGGAACTATGGCTACACCTTC.

This clone appeared a few times. V gene TRBV29-1 combines with J gene TRBJ1-1, with D perhaps matching TRBD1 (5 bases). This CDR3 contains 12 residues. V gave up 4 bases and J gave up 1 base, with 7 bases separating them. From germline, CDR1 is SQVTM and CDR2 ANQGSEA. The CDR3: CSVGRGNTEAFF. The CDR3 nucleotides are TGCAGCGTTGGTAGGGGGAACACTGAAGCTTTCTTT.

V usage is TRBV29-1 and J usage is TRBJ2-3; D might be TRBD2 (5 bases). Germline assignment: CDR1 SQVTM and CDR2 ANQGSEA. With 2 bases removed from V and 4 bases from J, the gap between germline ends came to 13 bases. The CDR3 length is 14 residues. The DNA for the CDR3 is TGCAGCGTTGAACCGGGAATTAGGTCAGATACGCAGTATTTT. This translates into CSVEPGIRSDTQYF.

The chain links TRBV4-1 to TRBJ1-5; perhaps TRBD1 as D (5 bases). CDR1 MGHRA and CDR2 YSYEKL come from the germline V gene. V shed 3 bases and J shed 3 bases, with 12 bases lying between them. The CDR3 sequence is 15 residues long. CDR3 sequence reads: CASSQIQVNNQPQHF. In DNA form, the CDR3 reads TGCGCCAGCAGCCAGATACAGGTGAACAATCAGCCCCAGCATTTT.

V usage is TRBV12-3 or TRBV12-4 and J usage is TRBJ1-2; D uncertain. Trimming took 5 bases from V and 6 from J, leaving 13 bases between them. This CDR3 is built from 13 residues. This chain's CDR3 is CASSADFPHGYTF. DNA of the CDR3: TGTGCCAGCAGTGCGGACTTCCCCCATGGCTACACCTTC.

This chain links TRBV28 with TRBJ1-5, with D possibly TRBD1 on 6 matching bases. V lost 6 bases, J lost 5 bases, and 14 bases lay in between. From germline, CDR1 is MDHEN and CDR2 SYDVKM. CDR3 length: 14 amino acids. CDR3 in amino acids: CASSRRDIYQPQHF. Written as DNA, the CDR3 is TGTGCCAGCAGCCGTCGGGACATCTATCAGCCCCAGCATTTT.

The chain is built from TRBV28 and TRBJ2-7; a weak D match, TRBD2 (6 bases). V gave up 6 bases and J gave up 6 bases, with 21 bases separating them. The V gene's germline CDR1 is MDHEN and CDR2 SYDVKM. The CDR3 is 15 amino acids. CDR3 nucleotides: TGTGCCAGCAGGGGGCTCACGGGGGTCCCCTCCGAGCAGTACTTC. It specifies CASRGLTGVPSEQYF.

This rearrangement joins TRBV9 to TRBJ2-7, with D maybe TRBD2 (5 bases). In germline, CDR1 is SGDLS, CDR2 YYNGEE. The CDR3 consists of 14 residues. The V and J ends lost 3 bases and 3 bases respectively, with 13 bases between them. CDR3 protein: CASSAAGPGYEQYF. As DNA, the CDR3 is TGTGCCAGCAGCGCCGCGGGTCCAGGCTACGAGCAGTACTTC.

The chain recombines TRBV19 with TRBJ1-3; the match to TRBD1 covers 7 bases. Germline trimming cut 10 bases from V and 8 bases from J; bases unmatched to any gene: 11. The CDR3 has 13 residues. Per the germline V gene, CDR1 is LNHDA and CDR2 is SQIVND (reference sequence). The CDR3 nucleotides are TGTGCCACTTGGAGGGGGCGCGTAGACACCATATATTTT. It yields the protein CATWRGRVDTIYF.

This clone was detected once. V gene TRBV15 combines with J gene TRBJ1-1, with D tentatively TRBD1 (6 bases). Deletions cut 2 bases from V and 1 base from J, with 8 bases between. Germline CDR1 and CDR2: LNHNV and YYDKDF (reference sequence). The CDR3 totals 14 residues. The CDR3 here is CATSRRGQNTEAFF. The CDR3 nucleotides read TGTGCCACCAGCAGACGGGGACAGAACACTGAAGCTTTCTTT.

J is TRBJ1-6 and V is TRBV27; a possible D gene is TRBD1 (5 bases). The V end lost 3 bases, the J end lost 0 bases, and 15 bases lay between the germline ends. Germline V gene data show CDR1 as MNHEY and CDR2 as SMNVEV (reference sequence). The CDR3 is 18 residues long. CDR3 region: CASSLEQGSSSYNSPLHF. In DNA, the CDR3 is TGTGCCAGCAGTTTGGAGCAGGGCTCTAGCTCCTATAATTCACCCCTCCACTTT.

This clone was counted only a few times. The gene calls are TRBV6-5 and TRBJ1-5; TRBD1 aligns across 11 bases. Looked up from germline, CDR1 is MNHEY and CDR2 is SVGAGI. The CDR3 is 16 residues long. Trimming took 4 bases from V and 8 from J; bases not matched to a gene: 10. The CDR3 here is CASSSGWTGGGKPQHF. In DNA, the CDR3 is TGTGCCAGCAGTTCGGGATGGACAGGGGGCGGGAAGCCCCAGCATTTT.

The chain couples TRBV28 to TRBJ1-6; 10 positions match TRBD1. CDR1 is MDHEN and CDR2 is SYDVKM in the germline V gene. The CDR3 is made up of 15 amino acids. With 7 bases clipped from V and 9 bases from J, the junction kept 9 bases outside the gene matches. The CDR3 loop reads CASIAGTGVSSPLHF. The CDR3 DNA sequence: TGTGCCAGCATTGCCGGGACAGGGGTTAGTTCACCCCTCCACTTT. Variable domain in full (rest from reference TRBV28 and TRBJ1-6): DVKVTQSSRYLVKRTGEKVFLECVQDMDHENMFWYRQDPGLGLRLIYFSYDVKMKEKGDIPEGYSVSREKKERFSLILESASTNQTSMYLCASIAGTGVSSPLHFGNGTRLTVT.

This clone was found once. The chain uses TRBV7-3 and TRBJ2-3; TRBD2 matches at 9 bases. J was trimmed by 3 bases and V by 5 bases; bases with no gene match: 9. Germline values: CDR1 SGHTA, CDR2 FQGTGA. This CDR3 region has 16 residues. CDR3 sequence reads: CASSAYSGSRTDTQYF. CDR3 nucleotides: TGTGCCAGCAGCGCCTATAGCGGGAGTAGGACAGATACGCAGTATTTT.

The chain employs TRBV7-2 and TRBJ1-1; D gene unclear. V was cut by 2 bases and J by 1 base, with 5 bases left in between. Germline assignment: CDR1 SGHTA and CDR2 FQGNSA. The CDR3 runs to 13 residues. DNA of the CDR3: TGTGCCAGCAGCTTATCAGAGAACACTGAAGCTTTCTTT. Residues: CASSLSENTEAFF.

CDR3 nucleotides: TGTGCCAGCGCCCAGGCAGGTTCCATCTACAATGAGCAGTTCTTC. This sequence encodes CASAQAGSIYNEQFF. This chain joins TRBV2 and TRBJ2-1; D not certain. The V and J ends lost 8 bases and 3 bases respectively, with 17 bases between them. Germline-derived CDR1 and CDR2 are SNHLY and FYNNEI. This CDR3 has 15 residues.

V usage is TRBV6-5 and J usage is TRBJ2-7, with 9 nucleotides matching TRBD1. Germline loops: CDR1 MNHEY, CDR2 SVGAGI. Unmatched junction bases numbered 8, after V lost 5 bases and J lost 6 bases. CDR3 length: 14 residues. The CDR3 sequence: CASSQGQGVSEQYF. The CDR3 DNA sequence: TGTGCCAGCAGTCAGGGACAGGGAGTCTCCGAGCAGTACTTC.

The chain has TRBV18 and TRBJ1-5, with a tentative D call TRBD1 (5 bases). This CDR3 region has 13 residues. V dropped 3 bases and J dropped 6 bases, with 9 bases sitting between them. Looked up from germline, CDR1 is KGHSH and CDR2 is LQKENI. CDR3 in amino acids: CASSPQGPQPQHF. Here the CDR3 DNA reads TGTGCCAGCTCACCCCAGGGCCCTCAGCCCCAGCATTTT.

The chain recombines TRBV5-1 with TRBJ2-5; the match to TRBD2 covers 9 bases. The CDR3 length is 16 residues. The ends lost 0 bases at V and 4 bases at J; junction bases unmatched: 7. The germline CDR1 and CDR2 sequences are SGHRS and YFSETQ. The CDR3 spells CASSLGTAGGLETQYF. CDR3 nucleotide sequence: TGCGCCAGCAGCTTGGGAACGGCGGGGGGGTTAGAGACCCAGTACTTC.